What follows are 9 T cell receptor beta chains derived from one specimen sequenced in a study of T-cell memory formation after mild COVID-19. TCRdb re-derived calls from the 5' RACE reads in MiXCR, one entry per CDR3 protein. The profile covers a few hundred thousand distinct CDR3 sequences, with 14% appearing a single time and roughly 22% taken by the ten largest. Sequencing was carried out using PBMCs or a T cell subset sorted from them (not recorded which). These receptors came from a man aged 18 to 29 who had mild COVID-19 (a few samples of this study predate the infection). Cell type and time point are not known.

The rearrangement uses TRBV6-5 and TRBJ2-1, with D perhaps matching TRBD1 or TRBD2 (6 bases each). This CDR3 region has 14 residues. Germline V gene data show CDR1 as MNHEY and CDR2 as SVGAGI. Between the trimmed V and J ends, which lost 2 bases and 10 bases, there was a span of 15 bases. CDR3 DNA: TGTGCCAGCAGTTACGGGAAGGGGGGCTTGGAGCAGTTCTTC. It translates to CASSYGKGGLEQFF.

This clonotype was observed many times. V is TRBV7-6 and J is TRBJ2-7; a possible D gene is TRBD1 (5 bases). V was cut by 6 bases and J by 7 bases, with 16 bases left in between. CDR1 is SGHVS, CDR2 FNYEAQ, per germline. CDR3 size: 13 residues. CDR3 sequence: CASSPRGGAEQYF. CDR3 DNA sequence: TGTGCCAGCAGTCCAAGGGGTGGAGCGGAGCAGTACTTC. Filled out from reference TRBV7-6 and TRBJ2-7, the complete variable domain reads GAGVSQSPRYKVTKRGQDVALRCDPISGHVSLYWYRQALGQGPEFLTYFNYEAQQDKSGLPNDRFSAERPEGSISTLTIQRTEQRDSAMYRCASSPRGGAEQYFGPGTRLTVT.

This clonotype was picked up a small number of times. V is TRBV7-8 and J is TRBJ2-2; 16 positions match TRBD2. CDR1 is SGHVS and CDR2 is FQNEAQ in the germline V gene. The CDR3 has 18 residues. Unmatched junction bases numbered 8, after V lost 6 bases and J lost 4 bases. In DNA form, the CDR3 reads TGTGCCAGCAGACCGGGACTAGCGGGGGGGACAATCACCGGGGAGCTGTTTTTT. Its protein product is CASRPGLAGGTITGELFF.

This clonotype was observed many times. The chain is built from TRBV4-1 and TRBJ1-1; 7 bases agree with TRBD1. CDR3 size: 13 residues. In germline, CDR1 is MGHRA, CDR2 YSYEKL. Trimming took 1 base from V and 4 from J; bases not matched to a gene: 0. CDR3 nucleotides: TGCGCCAGCAGCCAAGGACAGGGCACTGAAGCTTTCTTT. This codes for CASSQGQGTEAFF.

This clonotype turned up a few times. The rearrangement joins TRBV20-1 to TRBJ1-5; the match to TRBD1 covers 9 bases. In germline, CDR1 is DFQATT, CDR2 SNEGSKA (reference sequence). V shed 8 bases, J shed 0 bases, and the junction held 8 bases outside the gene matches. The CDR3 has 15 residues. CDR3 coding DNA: TGCAGTACCCGACAGGGGGTTTATAGCAATCAGCCCCAGCATTTT. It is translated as CSTRQGVYSNQPQHF.

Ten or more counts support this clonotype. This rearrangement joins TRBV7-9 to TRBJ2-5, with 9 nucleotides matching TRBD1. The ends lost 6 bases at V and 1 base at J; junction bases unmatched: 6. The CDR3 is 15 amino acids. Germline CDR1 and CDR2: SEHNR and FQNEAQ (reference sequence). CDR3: CASSTLGQGQETQYF. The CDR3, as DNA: TGTGCCAGCAGTACTCTGGGACAGGGCCAAGAGACCCAGTACTTC.

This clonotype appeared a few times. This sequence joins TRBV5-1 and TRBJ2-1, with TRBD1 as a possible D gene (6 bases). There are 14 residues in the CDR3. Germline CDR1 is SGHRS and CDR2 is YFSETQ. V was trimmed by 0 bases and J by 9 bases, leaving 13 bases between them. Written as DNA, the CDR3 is TGCGCCAGCAGCTTGGTTTCAGTAGGGGGTGAGCAGTTCTTC. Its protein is CASSLVSVGGEQFF.

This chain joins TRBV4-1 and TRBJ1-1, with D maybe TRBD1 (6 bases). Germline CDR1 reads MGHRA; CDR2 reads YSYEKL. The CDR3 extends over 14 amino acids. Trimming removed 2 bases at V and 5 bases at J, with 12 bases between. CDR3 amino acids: CASSQRGQKTEAFF. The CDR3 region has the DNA TGCGCCAGCAGCCAACGGGGGCAGAAAACTGAAGCTTTCTTT.

Here the CDR3 reads CATGNSRGYEQYV. The CDR3 nucleotides are TGTGCCACCGGAAATAGCAGGGGGTACGAGCAGTACGTC. V usage is TRBV6-2 or TRBV6-3 and J usage is TRBJ2-7; 7 bases are shared with TRBD1. The CDR3 is 13 amino acids. Per the germline V gene, CDR1 is MNHEY and CDR2 is SVGEGT. Trimming cost V 10 bases and J 4 bases; bases outside gene matches: 10.